Listed here are 6 T cell receptor beta chains from one sample, sequenced in a study of T cell responses to AZD1222 COVID-19 vaccine. Data came from immunoSEQ multiplex PCR; TCRdb stores just in-frame clones and leaves some out. The sample carries around 95,000 clones, 80% to 95% recorded once. Sequencing used peripheral blood, obtained on day 0 of AZD1222 vaccination. The origin of the receptors is an adult in good health.

This chain connects TRBV18 to TRBJ1-2; D gene uncertain. V dropped 0 bases and J dropped 6 bases, with 8 bases sitting between them. The CDR3 has 13 residues. Germline V gene data show CDR1 as KGHSH and CDR2 as LQKENI. DNA of the CDR3: TGTGCCAGCTCACCACCAGATCATCATGGCTACACCTTC. It encodes CASSPPDHHGYTF.

The chain has TRBV7-3 and TRBJ1-1, with D tentatively TRBD1 (5 bases). The CDR3 totals 14 residues. CDR1 is SGHTA and CDR2 is FQGTGA in the germline V gene. V lost 5 bases to trimming and J lost 4 bases, with 14 bases between them. CDR3 bases: TGTGCCAGCAGCCCAAGGGAGGGGAGCACTGAAGCTTTCTTT. This sequence encodes CASSPREGSTEAFF.

The chain carries TRBV7-9 and TRBJ2-2; D remains unclear. Deletions cut 5 bases from V and 6 bases from J, with 10 bases between. The CDR3 covers 13 residues. Looked up from germline, CDR1 is SEHNR and CDR2 is FQNEAQ (reference sequence). The CDR3 bases are TGTGCCAGCAGCCAACCTAGGCCCGGGGAGCTGTTTTTT. Protein product: CASSQPRPGELFF.

V gene TRBV15 combines with J gene TRBJ1-1; D possibly corresponds to TRBD1 (5 bases). This CDR3 is built from 15 residues. Germline loops: CDR1 LNHNV, CDR2 YYDKDF (reference sequence). V lost 6 bases to trimming and J lost 3 bases, with 17 bases between them. The CDR3 is CATSSMGGIYTEAFF. The CDR3 nucleotides are TGTGCCACCAGTTCCATGGGGGGGATCTACACTGAAGCTTTCTTT.

The chain recombines TRBV11-2 with TRBJ2-2, with D possibly being TRBD1 or TRBD2 (6 bases each). V was pared by 4 bases and J by 7 bases, with 22 bases between. Per the germline V gene, CDR1 is SGHAT and CDR2 is FQNNGV. CDR3 size: 17 residues. The CDR3 DNA follows: TGTGCCAGCAGCTCAGGCGGGACCTGGGGGCGCATCGGGGAGCTGTTTTTT. Its translation: CASSSGGTWGRIGELFF.

The chain links TRBV19 to TRBJ2-2; D might be TRBD1 (6 bases). Per germline, CDR1 LNHDA and CDR2 SQIVND (reference sequence). The CDR3 runs 15 residues. Trimming removed 5 bases at V and 3 bases at J, with 13 bases between. CDR3 bases: TGTGCCAGTAGTGCAGGGGTCGACGACACCGGGGAGCTGTTTTTT. Protein product: CASSAGVDDTGELFF.